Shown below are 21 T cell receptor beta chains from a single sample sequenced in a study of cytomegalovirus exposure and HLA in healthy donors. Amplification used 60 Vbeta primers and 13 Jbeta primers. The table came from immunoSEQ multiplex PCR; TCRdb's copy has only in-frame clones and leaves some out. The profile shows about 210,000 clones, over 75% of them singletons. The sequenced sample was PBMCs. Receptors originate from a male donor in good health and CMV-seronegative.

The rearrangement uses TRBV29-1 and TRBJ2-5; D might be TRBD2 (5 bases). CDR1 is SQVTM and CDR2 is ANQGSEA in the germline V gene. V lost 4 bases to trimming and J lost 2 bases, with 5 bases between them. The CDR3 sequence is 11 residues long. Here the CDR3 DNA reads TGCAGCGTTGGGAGGCAAGAGACCCAGTACTTC. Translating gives CSVGRQETQYF.

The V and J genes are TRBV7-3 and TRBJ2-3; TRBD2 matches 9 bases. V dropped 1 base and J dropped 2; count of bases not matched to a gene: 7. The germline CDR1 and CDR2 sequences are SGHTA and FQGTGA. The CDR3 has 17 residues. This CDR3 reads CASSLIGGGGATDTQYF. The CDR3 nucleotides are TGTGCCAGCAGCTTAATCGGGGGCGGGGGGGCCACAGATACGCAGTATTTT.

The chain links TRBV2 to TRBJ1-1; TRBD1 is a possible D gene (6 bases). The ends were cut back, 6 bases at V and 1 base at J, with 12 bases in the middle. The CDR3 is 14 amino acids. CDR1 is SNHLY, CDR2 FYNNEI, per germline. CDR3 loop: CASRPDRGNTEAFF. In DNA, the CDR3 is TGTGCCAGCAGGCCGGACAGAGGGAACACTGAAGCTTTCTTT.

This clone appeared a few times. The CDR3 nucleotides read TGTGCCAGCAGTTTATCTACGGATAATTCACCCCTCCACTTT. Amino acid sequence: CASSLSTDNSPLHF. The chain has TRBV28 and TRBJ1-6; unclear D gene. V was cut by 1 base and J by 5 bases, with 6 bases left in between. The CDR3 covers 14 residues. Germline values: CDR1 MDHEN, CDR2 SYDVKM.

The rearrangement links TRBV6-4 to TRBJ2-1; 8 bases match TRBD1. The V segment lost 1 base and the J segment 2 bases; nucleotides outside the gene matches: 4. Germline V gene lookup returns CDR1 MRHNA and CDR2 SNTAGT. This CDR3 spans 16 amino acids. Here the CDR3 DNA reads TGTGCCAGCAGTGACTATATGGACAGGGCCTACAATGAGCAGTTCTTC. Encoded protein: CASSDYMDRAYNEQFF.

CDR3 protein: CAWGLSAGADTQYF. CDR3 DNA sequence: TGTGCCTGGGGACTCTCGGCGGGAGCAGATACGCAGTATTTT. The chain employs TRBV30 and TRBJ2-3; TRBD2 agrees at 7 bases. Per germline, CDR1 GTSNPN and CDR2 SVGIG (reference sequence). V was clipped by 5 bases and J by 4 bases; unmatched bases: 9. The CDR3 sequence is 14 residues long.

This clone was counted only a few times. The CDR3 loop is CAWSNGGSRTYEQYF. The CDR3 DNA reads TGTGCCTGGAGTAACGGTGGGAGTAGAACCTACGAGCAGTACTTC. V and J are TRBV30 and TRBJ2-7; the D gene is possibly TRBD2 (5 bases). This CDR3 has 15 amino acids. Trimming pared 2 bases from V and 2 bases from J, leaving 16 bases between. Germline assignment: CDR1 GTSNPN and CDR2 SVGIG (reference sequence).

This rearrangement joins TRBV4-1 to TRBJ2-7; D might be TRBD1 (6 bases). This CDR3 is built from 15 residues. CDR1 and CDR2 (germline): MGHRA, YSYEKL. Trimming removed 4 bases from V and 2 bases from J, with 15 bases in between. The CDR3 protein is CASSREGVGTYEQYF. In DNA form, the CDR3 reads TGCGCCAGCAGCCGCGAGGGGGTTGGCACCTACGAGCAGTACTTC.

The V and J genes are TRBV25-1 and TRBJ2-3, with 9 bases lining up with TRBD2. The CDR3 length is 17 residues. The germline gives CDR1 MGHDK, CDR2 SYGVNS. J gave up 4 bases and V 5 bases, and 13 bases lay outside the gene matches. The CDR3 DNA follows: TGTGCCAGCAGTATCTCCCCGCGGGAGGGCAGGGCAGATACGCAGTATTTT. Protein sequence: CASSISPREGRADTQYF.

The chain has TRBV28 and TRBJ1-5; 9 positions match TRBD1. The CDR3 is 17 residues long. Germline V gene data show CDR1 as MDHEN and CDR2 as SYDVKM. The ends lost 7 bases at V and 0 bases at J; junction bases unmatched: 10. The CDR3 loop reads CASIKDRGLYSNQPQHF. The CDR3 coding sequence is TGTGCCAGCATCAAGGACAGGGGTCTTTATAGCAATCAGCCCCAGCATTTT.

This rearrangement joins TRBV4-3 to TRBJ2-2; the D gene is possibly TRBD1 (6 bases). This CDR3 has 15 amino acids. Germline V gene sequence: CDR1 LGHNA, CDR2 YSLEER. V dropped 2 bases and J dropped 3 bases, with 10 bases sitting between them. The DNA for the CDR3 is TGCGCCAGCAGCCAAATTCAGGGGTACACCGGGGAGCTGTTTTTT. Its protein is CASSQIQGYTGELFF.

This CDR3 reads CAWSPGQGNTIYF. CDR3 nucleotides: TGTGCCTGGAGTCCGGGACAGGGGAACACCATATATTTT. The V and J genes are TRBV30 and TRBJ1-3, with 10 bases lining up with TRBD1. V shed 2 bases, J shed 7 bases, and the junction held 2 bases outside the gene matches. The CDR3 extends over 13 amino acids. Germline assignment: CDR1 GTSNPN and CDR2 SVGIG (reference sequence).

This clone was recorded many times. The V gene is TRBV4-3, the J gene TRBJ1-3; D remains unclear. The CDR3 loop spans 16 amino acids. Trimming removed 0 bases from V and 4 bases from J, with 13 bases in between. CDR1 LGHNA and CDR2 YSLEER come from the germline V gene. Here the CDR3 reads CASSQDVQISGNTIYF. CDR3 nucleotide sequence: TGCGCCAGCAGCCAAGATGTTCAGATATCCGGAAACACCATATATTTT.

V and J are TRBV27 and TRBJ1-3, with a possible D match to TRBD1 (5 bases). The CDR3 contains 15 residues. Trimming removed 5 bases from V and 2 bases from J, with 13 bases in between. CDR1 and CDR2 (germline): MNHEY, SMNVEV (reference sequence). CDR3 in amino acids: CASSNSGDPGNTIYF. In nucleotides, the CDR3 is TGTGCCAGCAGTAATTCGGGGGATCCTGGAAACACCATATATTTT.

CDR3 bases: TGTGCCAGCAGTTTTAGGACACTGAACACTGAAGCTTTCTTT. Protein product: CASSFRTLNTEAFF. The rearrangement uses TRBV28 and TRBJ1-1; D is perhaps TRBD1 (5 bases). CDR1 and CDR2 (germline): MDHEN, SYDVKM. The CDR3 is 14 amino acids. V was pared by 3 bases and J by 0 bases, with 8 bases between.

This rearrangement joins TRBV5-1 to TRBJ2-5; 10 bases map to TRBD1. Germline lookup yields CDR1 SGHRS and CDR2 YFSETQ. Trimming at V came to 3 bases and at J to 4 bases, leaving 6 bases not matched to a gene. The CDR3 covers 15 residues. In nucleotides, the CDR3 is TGCGCCAGCAGCTCGGGACAGGGGTTGCGAGAGACCCAGTACTTC. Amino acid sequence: CASSSGQGLRETQYF. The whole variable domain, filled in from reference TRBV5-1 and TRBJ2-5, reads KAGVTQTPRYLIKTRGQQVTLSCSPISGHRSVSWYQQTPGQGLQFLFEYFSETQRNKGNFPGRFSGRQFSNSRSEMNVSTLELGDSALYLCASSSGQGLRETQYFGPGTRLLVL.

Written as DNA, the CDR3 is TGTGCCTGGAGTGCGGCCGAACACAGCCAGGAGACCCAGTACTTC. Residues: CAWSAAEHSQETQYF. This chain uses TRBV30 with TRBJ2-5; D call uncertain. The CDR3 contains 15 residues. V was clipped by 1 base and J by 5 bases, with 17 bases between them. The germline gives CDR1 GTSNPN, CDR2 SVGIG (reference sequence). Variable domain in full (rest from reference TRBV30 and TRBJ2-5): SQTIHQWPATLVQPVGSPLSLECTVEGTSNPNLYWYRQAAGRGLQLLFYSVGIGQISSEVPQNLSASRPQDRQFILSSKKLLLSDSGFYLCAWSAAEHSQETQYFGPGTRLLVL.

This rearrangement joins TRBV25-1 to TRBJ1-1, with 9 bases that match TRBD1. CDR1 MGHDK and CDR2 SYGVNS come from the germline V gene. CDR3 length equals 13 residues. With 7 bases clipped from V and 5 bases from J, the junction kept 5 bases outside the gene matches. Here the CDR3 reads CASIGQGRTEAFF. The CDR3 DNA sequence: TGTGCCAGCATAGGACAGGGGAGGACTGAAGCTTTCTTT.

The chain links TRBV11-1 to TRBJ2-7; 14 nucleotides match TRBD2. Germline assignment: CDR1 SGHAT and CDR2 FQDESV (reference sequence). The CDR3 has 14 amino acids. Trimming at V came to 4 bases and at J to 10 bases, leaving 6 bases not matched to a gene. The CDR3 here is CASSSTGTSGSQYF. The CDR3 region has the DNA TGTGCCAGCAGCTCCACTGGGACTAGCGGGAGTCAGTACTTC.

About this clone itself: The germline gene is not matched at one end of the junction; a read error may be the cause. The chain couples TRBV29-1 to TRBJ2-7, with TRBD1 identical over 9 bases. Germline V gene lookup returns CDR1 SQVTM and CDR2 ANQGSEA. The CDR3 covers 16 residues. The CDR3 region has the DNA TGCAGCGCCACGGGTACAGGGGGCATCCACTTTTACGGGCAGTACTTC. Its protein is CSATGTGGIHFYGQYF.

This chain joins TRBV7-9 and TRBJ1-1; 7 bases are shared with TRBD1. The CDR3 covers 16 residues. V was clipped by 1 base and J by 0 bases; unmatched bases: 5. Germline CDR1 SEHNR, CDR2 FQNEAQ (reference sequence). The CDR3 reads CASSLVGGRVNTEAFF. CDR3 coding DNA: TGTGCCAGCAGCTTAGTAGGGGGCCGGGTGAACACTGAAGCTTTCTTT.